This entry features one TCR beta chain sequence. Produced via immunoSEQ multiplex PCR; TCRdb's table is partial and in-frame only. Of approximately 66,000 clones in the sample, roughly 92% were seen once. The data derive from a study of T cell changes during pregnancy in multiple sclerosis. CDR1 and CDR2 from the germline V gene are MDHEN and SYDVKM. The V end was cut by 3 bases, the J end by 1 base, with 12 bases between. The CDR3 consists of 15 residues. This specimen consisted of peripheral blood, obtained in the third trimester of pregnancy. The TCR was taken from a female donor in good health, enrolled as a control in a pregnancy study. The chain joins TRBV28 to TRBJ1-1, with D maybe TRBD1 (5 bases). The CDR3, as DNA: TGTGCCAGCAGTTTGACCGACAGACCGAACACTGAAGCTTTCTTT. Protein sequence: CASSLTDRPNTEAFF. Supplemented by reference TRBV28 and TRBJ1-1, the full variable domain reads DVKVTQSSRYLVKRTGEKVFLECVQDMDHENMFWYRQDPGLGLRLIYFSYDVKMKEKGDIPEGYSVSREKKERFSLILESASTNQTSMYLCASSLTDRPNTEAFFGQGTRLTVV.